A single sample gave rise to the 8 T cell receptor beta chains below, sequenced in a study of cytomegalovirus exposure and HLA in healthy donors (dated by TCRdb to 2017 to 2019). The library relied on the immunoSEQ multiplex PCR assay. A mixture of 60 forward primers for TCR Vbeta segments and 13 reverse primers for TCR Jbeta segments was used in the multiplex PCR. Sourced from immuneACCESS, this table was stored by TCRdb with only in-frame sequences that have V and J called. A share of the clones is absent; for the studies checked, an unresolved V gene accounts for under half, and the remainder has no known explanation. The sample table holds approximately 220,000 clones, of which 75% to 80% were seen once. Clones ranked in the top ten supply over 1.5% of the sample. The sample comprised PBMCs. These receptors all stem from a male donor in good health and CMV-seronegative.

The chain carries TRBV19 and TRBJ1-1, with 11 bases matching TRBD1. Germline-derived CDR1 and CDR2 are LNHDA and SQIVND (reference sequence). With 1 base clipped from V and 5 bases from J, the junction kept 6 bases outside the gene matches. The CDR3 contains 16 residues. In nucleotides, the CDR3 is TGTGCCAGTAGTATAGCTCTGGGACAGGGGGGAACTGAAGCTTTCTTT. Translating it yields CASSIALGQGGTEAFF.

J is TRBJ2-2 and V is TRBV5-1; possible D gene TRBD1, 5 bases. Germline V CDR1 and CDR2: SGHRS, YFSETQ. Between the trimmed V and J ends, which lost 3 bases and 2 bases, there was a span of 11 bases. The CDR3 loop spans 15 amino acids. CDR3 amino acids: CASSSDSHNTGELFF. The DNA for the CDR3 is TGCGCCAGCAGCTCTGACAGCCATAACACCGGGGAGCTGTTTTTT.

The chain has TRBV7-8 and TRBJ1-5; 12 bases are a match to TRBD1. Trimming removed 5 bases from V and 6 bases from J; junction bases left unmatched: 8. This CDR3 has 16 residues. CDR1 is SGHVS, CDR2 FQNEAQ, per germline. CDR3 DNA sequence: TGTGCCAGCAGCACAGGGGGGACAGGGGGCACTCAGCCCCAGCATTTT. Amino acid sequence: CASSTGGTGGTQPQHF. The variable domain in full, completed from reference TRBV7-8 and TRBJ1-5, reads GAGVSQSPRYKVAKRGQDVALRCDPISGHVSLFWYQQALGQGPEFLTYFQNEAQLDKSGLPSDRFFAERPEGSVSTLKIQRTQQEDSAVYLCASSTGGTGGTQPQHFGDGTRLSIL.

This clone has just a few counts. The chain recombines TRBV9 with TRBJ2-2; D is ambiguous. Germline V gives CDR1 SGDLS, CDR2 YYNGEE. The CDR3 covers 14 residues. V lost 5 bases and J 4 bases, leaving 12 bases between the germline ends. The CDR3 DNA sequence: TGTGCCAGCAGGGCCGGGTCGGGCACCGGGGAGCTGTTTTTT. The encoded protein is CASRAGSGTGELFF.

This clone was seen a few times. The CDR3 region has the DNA TGCGCCAGCAGCCAAGTCAGGGGGTCGGGTAATGAAAAACTGTTTTTT. Its translation: CASSQVRGSGNEKLFF. V is TRBV4-3 and J is TRBJ1-4; 7 bases agree with TRBD1. The CDR3 loop spans 16 amino acids. Germline lookup yields CDR1 LGHNA and CDR2 YSLEER. J lost 4 bases, V lost 1 base, and 6 bases had no gene match.

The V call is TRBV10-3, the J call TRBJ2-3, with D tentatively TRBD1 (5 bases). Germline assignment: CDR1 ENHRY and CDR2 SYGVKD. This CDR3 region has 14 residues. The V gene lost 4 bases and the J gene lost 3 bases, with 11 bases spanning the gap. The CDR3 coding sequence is TGTGCCATCAGTGGACAGAAGGAGACAGATACGCAGTATTTT. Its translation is CAISGQKETDTQYF.

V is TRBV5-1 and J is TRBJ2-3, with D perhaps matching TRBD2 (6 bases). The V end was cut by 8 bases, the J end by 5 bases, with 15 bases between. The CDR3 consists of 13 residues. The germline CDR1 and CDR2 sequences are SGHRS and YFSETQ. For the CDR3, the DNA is TGCGCCAGTAACTCGGCGGGGAAAGATACGCAGTATTTT. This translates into CASNSAGKDTQYF.

The DNA of the CDR3 is TGCGCCAGCAGCTGGGGACAGTCGACTGAATCACCCCTCCACTTT. Translation: CASSWGQSTESPLHF. The chain links TRBV5-1 to TRBJ1-6, with 7 bases that match TRBD1. The CDR3 is 15 residues long. V gave up 3 bases and J gave up 10 bases; unmatched junction bases: 10. The germline V gene has CDR1 SGHRS and CDR2 YFSETQ.